Listed here is a single TCR beta chain. Using immunoSEQ multiplex PCR, the repertoire was profiled, and TCRdb retains in-frame clones only, with some absent. Of 800,000 to 1,200,000 clones listed, 78% are singletons. The data originate from a study of shared clonotypes between healthy human individuals. All of the donors resided in Nashville, Tennessee, and each was a Caucasian adult. CD4+ cells underwent separation, giving CD45RA+ naive and CD45RA-negative memory subsets. Trimming removed 7 bases from V and 3 bases from J; junction bases left unmatched: 10. Per germline, CDR1 ENHRY and CDR2 SYGVKD. The CDR3 has 15 amino acids.

V and J are TRBV10-3 and TRBJ1-2; 8 bases are a match to TRBD1. Sequencing was performed on memory CD4+ T cells from PBMCs. Subset described: CD45RA-negative fraction. This receptor was taken from a man in his late teens or twenties in good health. Some clones in this sample may be carry-over from other donors' samples. CDR3 region: CAITQGQGNDYGYTF. DNA of the CDR3: TGTGCCATCACTCAAGGACAGGGTAATGACTATGGCTACACCTTC.